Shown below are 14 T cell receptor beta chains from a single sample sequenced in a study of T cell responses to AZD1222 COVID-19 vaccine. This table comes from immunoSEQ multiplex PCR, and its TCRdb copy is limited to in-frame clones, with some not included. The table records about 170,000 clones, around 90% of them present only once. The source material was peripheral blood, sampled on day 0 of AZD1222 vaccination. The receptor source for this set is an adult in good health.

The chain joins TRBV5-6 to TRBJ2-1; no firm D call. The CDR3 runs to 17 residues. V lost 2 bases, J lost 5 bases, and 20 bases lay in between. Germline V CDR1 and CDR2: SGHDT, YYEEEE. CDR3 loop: CASSLLVTPFSDNEQFF. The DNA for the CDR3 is TGTGCCAGCAGCTTACTTGTGACCCCTTTTTCGGACAATGAGCAGTTCTTC. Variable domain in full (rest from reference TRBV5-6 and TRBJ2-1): DAGVTQSPTHLIKTRGQQVTLRCSPKSGHDTVSWYQQALGQGPQFIFQYYEEEERQRGNFPDRFSGHQFPNYSSELNVNALLLGDSALYLCASSLLVTPFSDNEQFFGPGTRLTVL.

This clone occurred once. CDR3 DNA sequence: TGCGCCAGCAGCCAAGATGGGTATAGCGGGAGTTTCTCCTACGAGCAGTACTTC. Translation gives CASSQDGYSGSFSYEQYF. The rearrangement uses TRBV4-1 and TRBJ2-7; 9 bases line up with TRBD2. CDR3 size: 18 residues. Germline CDR1 reads MGHRA; CDR2 reads YSYEKL. Germline trimming cut 0 bases from V and 0 bases from J; bases unmatched to any gene: 9.

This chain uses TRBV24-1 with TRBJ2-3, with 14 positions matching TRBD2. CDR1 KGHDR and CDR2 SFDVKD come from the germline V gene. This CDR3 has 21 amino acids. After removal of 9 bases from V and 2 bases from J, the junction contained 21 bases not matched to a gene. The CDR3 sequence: CATSRLAGGLLGLVHTDTQYF. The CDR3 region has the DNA TGTGCCACCTCCCGACTAGCGGGGGGGCTCTTGGGTCTCGTCCACACAGATACGCAGTATTTT.

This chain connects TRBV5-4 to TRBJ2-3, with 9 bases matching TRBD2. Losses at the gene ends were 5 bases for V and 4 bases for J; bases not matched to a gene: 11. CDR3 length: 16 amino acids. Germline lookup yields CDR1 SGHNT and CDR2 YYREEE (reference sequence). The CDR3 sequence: CASRQLGGGASDTQYF. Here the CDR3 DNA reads TGTGCCAGCAGGCAGCTGGGCGGGGGGGCTTCAGATACGCAGTATTTT. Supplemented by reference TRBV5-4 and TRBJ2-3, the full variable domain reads ETGVTQSPTHLIKTRGQQVTLRCSSQSGHNTVSWYQQALGQGPQFIFQYYREEENGRGNFPPRFSGLQFPNYSSELNVNALELDDSALYLCASRQLGGGASDTQYFGPGTRLTVL.

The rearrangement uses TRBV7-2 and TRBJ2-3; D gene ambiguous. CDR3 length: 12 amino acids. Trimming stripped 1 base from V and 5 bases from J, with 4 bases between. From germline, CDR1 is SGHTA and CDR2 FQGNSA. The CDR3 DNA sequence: TGTGCCAGCAGCTTAGTCCAAGATACGCAGTATTTT. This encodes CASSLVQDTQYF.

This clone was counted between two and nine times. The CDR3 nucleotides are TGCGCCAGCAGCCAAGTCTTGGCGGGAGGGGCCAAAAACATTCAGTACTTC. It encodes CASSQVLAGGAKNIQYF. V gene TRBV4-3 combines with J gene TRBJ2-4, with TRBD2 identical over 9 bases. Per germline, CDR1 LGHNA and CDR2 YSLEER. This CDR3 is 17 amino acids long. Losses at the gene ends were 1 base for V and 1 base for J; bases not matched to a gene: 5.

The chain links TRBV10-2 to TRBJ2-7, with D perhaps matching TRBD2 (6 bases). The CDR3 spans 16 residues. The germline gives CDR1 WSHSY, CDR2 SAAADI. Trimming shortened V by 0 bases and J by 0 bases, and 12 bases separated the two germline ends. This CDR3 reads CASSESQRAPSYEQYF. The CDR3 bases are TGCGCCAGCAGTGAGTCTCAGCGGGCCCCCTCCTACGAGCAGTACTTC.

The CDR3, as DNA: TGTGCCAGCACCCCCAAACTCCAGACCAATCAGCCCCAGCATTTT. It specifies CASTPKLQTNQPQHF. The chain combines TRBV6-5 with TRBJ1-5; D gene uncertain. With 7 bases removed from V and 3 bases from J, the gap between germline ends came to 16 bases. The germline V gene encodes CDR1 MNHEY and CDR2 SVGAGI. CDR3 size: 15 residues.

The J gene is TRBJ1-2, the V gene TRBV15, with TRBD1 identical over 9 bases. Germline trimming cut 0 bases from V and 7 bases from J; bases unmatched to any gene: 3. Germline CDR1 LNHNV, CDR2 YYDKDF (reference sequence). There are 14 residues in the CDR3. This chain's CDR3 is CATSREQGAPGYTF. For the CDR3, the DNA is TGTGCCACCAGCAGAGAACAGGGGGCGCCTGGCTACACCTTC. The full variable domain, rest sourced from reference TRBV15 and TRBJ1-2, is DAMVIQNPRYQVTQFGKPVTLSCSQTLNHNVMYWYQQKSSQAPKLLFHYYDKDFNNEADTPDNFQSRRPNTSFCFLDIRSPGLGDTAMYLCATSREQGAPGYTFGSGTRLTVV.

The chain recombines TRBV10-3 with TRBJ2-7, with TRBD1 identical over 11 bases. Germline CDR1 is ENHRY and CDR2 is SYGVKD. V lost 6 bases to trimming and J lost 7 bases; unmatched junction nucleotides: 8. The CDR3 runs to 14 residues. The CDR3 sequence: CAISPGTGGREQYF. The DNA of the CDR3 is TGTGCCATCAGCCCCGGGACAGGGGGTAGAGAGCAGTACTTC.

CDR3 nucleotides: TGTGCCTGGAGCGACAATAGATACGAGCAGTACTTC. Its protein is CAWSDNRYEQYF. The chain combines TRBV30 with TRBJ2-7; D call uncertain. The CDR3 sequence is 12 residues long. From germline, CDR1 is GTSNPN and CDR2 SVGIG (reference sequence). The V gene lost 3 bases and the J gene lost 4 bases, with 10 bases spanning the gap.

This CDR3 reads CAWSGRAGTEAFF. The CDR3 DNA reads as TGTGCCTGGAGTGGCAGGGCGGGTACTGAAGCTTTCTTT. The V gene is TRBV30, the J gene TRBJ1-1, with a tentative D call TRBD1 (5 bases). The CDR3 is 13 amino acids. Germline CDR1 GTSNPN, CDR2 SVGIG (reference sequence). The V and J ends lost 1 base and 5 bases respectively, with 11 bases between them.

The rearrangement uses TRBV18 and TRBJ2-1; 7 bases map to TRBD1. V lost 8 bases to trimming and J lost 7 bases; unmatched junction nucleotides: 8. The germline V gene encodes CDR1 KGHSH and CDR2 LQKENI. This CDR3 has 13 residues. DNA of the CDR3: TGTGCCAGCACAGATCAACAGGGGAATGAGCAGTTCTTC. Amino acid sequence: CASTDQQGNEQFF.

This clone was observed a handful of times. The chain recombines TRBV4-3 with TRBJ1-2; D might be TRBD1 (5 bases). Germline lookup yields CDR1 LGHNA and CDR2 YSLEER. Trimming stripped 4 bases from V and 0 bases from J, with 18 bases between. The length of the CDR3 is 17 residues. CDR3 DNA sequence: TGCGCCAGCAGCCCGGCGGCGGGGCCGGGGGCTAACTATGGCTACACCTTC. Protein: CASSPAAGPGANYGYTF.